Detailed here is one T cell receptor (beta chain). Antigen specificity is unknown. Clones were read by immunoSEQ multiplex PCR, and TCRdb kept only the in-frame ones, dropping some. The sample shows roughly 76,000 clones, around 57% of them seen only once. The CDR3 sequence is 19 residues long. V trimming: 0 bases; J trimming: 0 bases; junction bases outside the gene matches: 7. CDR1 and CDR2 (germline): SGHVS, FQNEAQ. The sample belongs to a study of shared clonotypes between healthy human individuals. Study-wide background: There were three CD4 naive, three CD4 memory, two CD8 naive and one CD8 memory plates per donor. Study results and limitations: Sharing across four donors was seen in roughly 5.2% of naive CD4 clonotypes.

Within Nashville, Tennessee resided all donors, each a Caucasian adult. The authors combined CD45RO+ cells with CCR7-negative CD45RA+ TemRA cells as CD8 memory. The rearrangement joins TRBV7-8 to TRBJ2-1; 11 bases are a match to TRBD2. The receptor was isolated from a man younger than 40 in good health. The source material was memory CD8+ T cells sorted from blood. Subset denoted: CD45RO+ cells pooled with CCR7-negative TemRA cells. CDR3 sequence (DNA): TGTGCCAGCAGCTTAGCGCCGGGACTAGCGGAAAGCTCCTACAATGAGCAGTTCTTC. Protein product: CASSLAPGLAESSYNEQFF.